Shown below are 16 T cell receptor beta chains from a single sample sequenced in a study of control samples from healthy donors and cancer patients. The protocol was immunoSEQ multiplex PCR, while the TCRdb copy is restricted to in-frame clones and leaves out a portion. The data hold roughly 76,000 clones, with around 94% observed a single time. Material: blood. The source of these receptors is a woman between 18 and 29 years old in good health.

V usage is TRBV4-1 and J usage is TRBJ2-7, with D possibly TRBD2 on 6 matching bases. V lost 1 base to trimming and J lost 2 bases, with 6 bases between them. Germline V gene lookup returns CDR1 MGHRA and CDR2 YSYEKL. The CDR3 length is 13 residues. DNA for the CDR3: TGCGCCAGCAGCCAAGGACTAGCCTACGAGCAGTACTTC. Its translation is CASSQGLAYEQYF.

The rearrangement joins TRBV6-2 or TRBV6-3 to TRBJ2-7; D call uncertain. The ends were cut back, 3 bases at V and 2 bases at J, with 8 bases in the middle. The CDR3 has 13 amino acids. Germline CDR1 MNHEY, CDR2 SVGEGT. The CDR3 nucleotides read TGTGCCAGCAGTTATCACAGCCCCTACGAGCAGTACTTC. Translated: CASSYHSPYEQYF.

The chain uses TRBV2 and TRBJ1-2; D remains ambiguous. Germline CDR1 is SNHLY and CDR2 is FYNNEI. The CDR3 has 12 residues. The V gene lost 6 bases and the J gene lost 6 bases, with 11 bases spanning the gap. Here the CDR3 DNA reads TGTGCCAGCAGAAGGATCGCGGATGGCTACACCTTC. Translating gives CASRRIADGYTF.

A few counts support this clone. The chain couples TRBV27 to TRBJ1-6; possible D gene TRBD1, 5 bases. This CDR3 region has 14 residues. Germline V gene data show CDR1 as MNHEY and CDR2 as SMNVEV (reference sequence). The V gene lost 7 bases and the J gene lost 7 bases, with 14 bases spanning the gap. The CDR3 sequence is CASKRTGVNSPLHF. In DNA, the CDR3 is TGTGCCAGCAAACGCACAGGAGTAAATTCACCCCTCCACTTT.

V gene TRBV6-5 combines with J gene TRBJ1-5; a weak D match, TRBD1 (5 bases). Trimming pared 4 bases from V and 6 bases from J, leaving 13 bases between. This CDR3 region has 14 residues. Germline V gene sequence: CDR1 MNHEY, CDR2 SVGAGI. The DNA of the CDR3 is TGTGCCAGCAGTTCGCAGGGTTTAGGTCAGCCCCAGCATTTT. This encodes CASSSQGLGQPQHF.

This clone was recorded once. The chain uses TRBV24-1 and TRBJ1-5; D may be TRBD1 (5 bases). CDR3 length: 12 residues. The V end was cut by 7 bases, the J end by 6 bases, with 9 bases between. CDR1 is KGHDR, CDR2 SFDVKD, per germline. CDR3 residues: CATSGGGQPQHF. In DNA form, the CDR3 reads TGTGCCACCAGCGGGGGTGGTCAGCCCCAGCATTTT.

This chain links TRBV25-1 with TRBJ2-1; TRBD2 matches 7 bases. The germline CDR1 and CDR2 sequences are MGHDK and SYGVNS. After removal of 4 bases from V and 3 bases from J, the junction contained 6 bases not matched to a gene. There are 15 residues in the CDR3. The CDR3 bases are TGTGCCAGCAGTGGGGGGAGGGGTAGCTACAATGAGCAGTTCTTC. Amino acid sequence: CASSGGRGSYNEQFF. The full variable domain, rest sourced from reference TRBV25-1 and TRBJ2-1, is EADIYQTPRYLVIGTGKKITLECSQTMGHDKMYWYQQDPGMELHLIHYSYGVNSTEKGDLSSESTVSRIRTEHFPLTLESARPSHTSQYLCASSGGRGSYNEQFFGPGTRLTVL.

This clone was counted once. The J gene is TRBJ1-1, the V gene TRBV6-2 or TRBV6-3; D unclear. This CDR3 contains 13 residues. CDR1 and CDR2 from the germline V gene are MNHEY and SVGEGT. Trimming took 2 bases from V and 3 from J, leaving 7 bases between them. CDR3 DNA: TGTGCCAGCAGTTACCTGGGCCACACTGAAGCTTTCTTT. Translating it yields CASSYLGHTEAFF.

A single count supports this clone. The V and J genes are TRBV3-1 (or the pseudogene TRBV3-2) and TRBJ2-7; D is unclear. CDR1 is LGHDT, CDR2 YNNKEL, per germline (reference sequence). Trimming stripped 2 bases from V and 3 bases from J, with 8 bases between. This CDR3 contains 13 residues. Here the CDR3 reads CASSQRTNYEQYF. In DNA, the CDR3 is TGTGCCAGCAGCCAAAGGACGAACTACGAGCAGTACTTC.

The chain combines TRBV4-2 with TRBJ2-2; TRBD2 aligns across 9 bases. CDR3 length: 14 residues. The junction had 0 bases not matched to a gene; V was cut back by 1 base and J by 6 bases. The germline V gene has CDR1 LGHNA and CDR2 YNFKEQ. DNA of the CDR3: TGTGCCAGCAGCCAAGGCGGGGGGGCCGGGGAGCTGTTTTTT. Amino acids: CASSQGGGAGELFF.

The rearrangement uses TRBV3-1 (or the pseudogene TRBV3-2) and TRBJ2-7, with D unclear. Trimming took 1 base from V and 6 from J, leaving 13 bases between them. CDR1 and CDR2 from the germline V gene are LGHDT and YNNKEL (reference sequence). The length of the CDR3 is 14 residues. CDR3 residues: CASSQVWSSGEQYF. The DNA of the CDR3 is TGTGCCAGCAGCCAAGTATGGTCGTCCGGCGAGCAGTACTTC.

V is TRBV27 and J is TRBJ2-7; D is unclear. From germline, CDR1 is MNHEY and CDR2 SMNVEV (reference sequence). V gave up 7 bases and J gave up 3 bases, with 31 bases separating them. The CDR3 length is 19 residues. DNA of the CDR3: TGTGCCAGCAATATAGCTGGCGCTAGGGTACTTCCTACTCTCTACGAGCAGTACTTC. Its translation is CASNIAGARVLPTLYEQYF.

The chain employs TRBV7-6 and TRBJ2-5; TRBD2 might be the D (6 bases). CDR1 is SGHVS, CDR2 FNYEAQ, per germline. This CDR3 is 12 amino acids long. The V and J ends lost 5 bases and 7 bases respectively, with 11 bases between them. CDR3 nucleotides: TGTGCCAGCAGCCCTATGCGGGGGACCCAGTACTTC. It specifies CASSPMRGTQYF. Full variable domain (missing parts from reference TRBV7-6 and TRBJ2-5): GAGVSQSPRYKVTKRGQDVALRCDPISGHVSLYWYRQALGQGPEFLTYFNYEAQQDKSGLPNDRFSAERPEGSISTLTIQRTEQRDSAMYRCASSPMRGTQYFGPGTRLLVL.

The chain is built from TRBV11-2 and TRBJ2-5; D remains ambiguous. CDR3 length: 14 amino acids. With 3 bases removed from V and 4 bases from J, the gap between germline ends came to 12 bases. The germline V gene encodes CDR1 SGHAT and CDR2 FQNNGV. The CDR3, as DNA: TGTGCCAGCAGCTTCCACGTCTCTGGAGAGACCCAGTACTTC. Amino acid sequence: CASSFHVSGETQYF.

The CDR3 loop is CASSLAGVEAKNIQYF. The CDR3 DNA is TGTGCCAGCAGCTTAGCCGGGGTTGAAGCCAAAAACATTCAGTACTTC. The chain employs TRBV13 and TRBJ2-4; D may be TRBD2 (5 bases). Per the germline V gene, CDR1 is PRHDT and CDR2 is FYEKMQ (reference sequence). V lost 1 base, J lost 0 bases, and 10 bases lay in between. The length of the CDR3 is 16 residues.

This chain connects TRBV15 to TRBJ1-5; a weak D match, TRBD1 (5 bases). CDR1 is LNHNV, CDR2 YYDKDF, per germline (reference sequence). V was pared by 5 bases and J by 4 bases, with 12 bases between. The CDR3 totals 14 residues. In DNA, the CDR3 is TGTGCCACCAGCGCCGACAGCCTGAATCAGCCCCAGCATTTT. Its protein is CATSADSLNQPQHF. Supplemented by reference TRBV15 and TRBJ1-5, the full variable domain reads DAMVIQNPRYQVTQFGKPVTLSCSQTLNHNVMYWYQQKSSQAPKLLFHYYDKDFNNEADTPDNFQSRRPNTSFCFLDIRSPGLGDTAMYLCATSADSLNQPQHFGDGTRLSIL.